One and the same sample provided the 9 T cell receptor beta chains below, sequenced in a study of Ad26.COV2.S vaccination and SARS-CoV-2 variants. The sample's treatment: around 19 received Ad26.COV2.S at low or high dose, single or two shots; roughly 5 received placebo; per-sample allocation not given. Day 63 following the first vaccine or placebo injection was when the samples were taken. Generated by immunoSEQ multiplex PCR, the TCRdb table keeps only in-frame clones and is missing some. The sample records roughly 680,000 clones, 70% to 90% being singletons. The material sequenced was peripheral blood, taken in a trial of Ad26.COV2.S vaccine versus placebo. These receptors all come from a person aged 18-60 years who received the Ad26.COV2.S COVID-19 vaccine or a placebo.

The chain combines TRBV18 with TRBJ1-4; TRBD1 is a possible D gene (6 bases). The CDR3 covers 15 residues. The V gene lost 0 bases and the J gene lost 8 bases, with 13 bases spanning the gap. CDR1 and CDR2 (germline): KGHSH, LQKENI. DNA for the CDR3: TGTGCCAGCTCACCACCGGCAGGGGAGTACGAAAAACTGTTTTTT. Translation gives CASSPPAGEYEKLFF.

This chain joins TRBV19 and TRBJ2-4; 7 nucleotides agree with TRBD1. Germline V gene data show CDR1 as LNHDA and CDR2 as SQIVND (reference sequence). The J segment lost 12 bases and the V segment lost 3 bases, leaving 11 bases of the junction unmatched. The CDR3 has 14 residues. The DNA of the CDR3 is TGTGCCAGTAGTATCGGAGCCCAGGGGGTGAGTCAGTACTTC. Its protein is CASSIGAQGVSQYF.

The chain is built from TRBV4-1 and TRBJ1-5; D is possibly TRBD1 (5 bases). Germline CDR1 MGHRA, CDR2 YSYEKL. V was shortened by 0 bases and J by 7 bases, with 7 bases between the two germline ends. CDR3 size: 13 residues. The CDR3 nucleotides read TGCGCCAGCAGCCAAGAAGGGGTCCAGCCCCAGCATTTT. It specifies CASSQEGVQPQHF.

The gene calls are TRBV10-3 and TRBJ1-6; 8 bases map to TRBD1. The trim removed 4 bases at V and 8 bases at J, leaving 1 base unmatched. The germline V gene has CDR1 ENHRY and CDR2 SYGVKD. The CDR3 is 13 amino acids. The CDR3: CAISGTGHSPLHF. CDR3 DNA: TGTGCCATCAGTGGGACAGGGCATTCACCCCTCCACTTT.

The V call is TRBV5-1, the J call TRBJ2-7, with TRBD2 matching over 10 bases. The V and J ends lost 3 bases and 3 bases, in that order; junction bases with no gene match: 3. This CDR3 contains 14 residues. Germline CDR1 and CDR2: SGHRS and YFSETQ. CDR3 nucleotide sequence: TGCGCCAGCAGCTCCGGGACTAGCGTCTACGAGCAGTACTTC. Its protein is CASSSGTSVYEQYF.

This rearrangement joins TRBV2 to TRBJ2-1; 8 bases match TRBD1. The V gene's germline CDR1 is SNHLY and CDR2 FYNNEI. Unmatched junction bases numbered 8, after V lost 3 bases and J lost 7 bases. This CDR3 region has 15 residues. The CDR3 loop is CASSDRHRGVNEQFF. CDR3 DNA: TGTGCCAGCAGTGACAGGCACAGGGGGGTGAATGAGCAGTTCTTC.

This clone was seen only once. This chain joins TRBV6-5 and TRBJ1-5, with TRBD1 matching over 9 bases. Germline V CDR1 and CDR2: MNHEY, SVGAGI. V was pared by 4 bases and J by 7 bases, with 5 bases of the junction left unmatched. The CDR3 length is 14 residues. CDR3 amino acids: CASSSGQGKQPQHF. The CDR3 nucleotides read TGTGCCAGCAGTTCGGGACAGGGAAAACAGCCCCAGCATTTT.

This clone was counted a few times. The CDR3 sequence is CASSPHRDGNSPLHF. CDR3 bases: TGTGCCAGCAGCCCCCACCGGGACGGTAATTCACCCCTCCACTTT. This chain uses TRBV4-2 with TRBJ1-6, with D tentatively TRBD1 (5 bases). Trimming cost V 4 bases and J 6 bases, with 13 bases left between them. The CDR3 totals 15 residues. Germline V gene sequence: CDR1 LGHNA, CDR2 YNFKEQ.

The chain is built from TRBV14 and TRBJ2-7; 7 bases are a match to TRBD1. Germline assignment: CDR1 SGHDN and CDR2 FVKESK. The CDR3 is made up of 14 amino acids. V shed 1 base, J shed 8 bases, and the junction held 8 bases outside the gene matches. The CDR3 sequence: CASSQVLTGAQQYF. For the CDR3, the DNA is TGTGCCAGCAGCCAAGTCTTAACAGGGGCCCAGCAGTACTTC. The whole variable domain, filled in from reference TRBV14 and TRBJ2-7, reads EAGVTQFPSHSVIEKGQTVTLRCDPISGHDNLYWYRRVMGKEIKFLLHFVKESKQDESGMPNNRFLAERTGGTYSTLKVQPAELEDSGVYFCASSQVLTGAQQYFGPGTRLTVT.